A selection of T cell receptor beta chains follows, all from one sample in a study of cytomegalovirus exposure and HLA in healthy donors. Assay: immunoSEQ multiplex PCR; the TCRdb copy retains only in-frame clones and omits some. This sample has over 85,000 clones; approximately 83% occur once, and the top ten carry around 2%. Material: PBMCs. Source of these receptors: a man aged 35 to 55 in good health and CMV-seronegative. Each CDR3 is given with its conserved first and last residue. Each record gives: J gene, D gene, clone size, V gene, CDR3 DNA, CDR3 protein. The D gene is left open where the match is weak. Expanded clones get a size class; other rows say once, few or many, or leave the size out.

j_call: TRBJ2-5
d_call: TRBD1
clone_size: -
v_call: TRBV6-1
cdr3_nt: TGTGCCAGCAGTTCTATGACAGGGGGCCAAGAGACCCAGTACTTC
cdr3_aa: CASSSMTGGQETQYF

j_call: TRBJ1-1
d_call: -
clone_size: -
v_call: TRBV28
cdr3_nt: TGTGCCAGCAGGCCGACAGAAAACACTGAAGCTTTCTTT
cdr3_aa: CASRPTENTEAFF

j_call: TRBJ1-1
d_call: -
clone_size: -
v_call: TRBV28
cdr3_nt: TGTGCCAGCAGTCCACTATACACTGAAGCTTTCTTT
cdr3_aa: CASSPLYTEAFF

j_call: TRBJ2-7
d_call: -
clone_size: -
v_call: TRBV27
cdr3_nt: TGTGCCAGCAGTCGCTTGGGGCTCGAGCAGTACTTC
cdr3_aa: CASSRLGLEQYF

j_call: TRBJ1-5
d_call: -
clone_size: -
v_call: TRBV5-1
cdr3_nt: TGCGCCAGCAGTTTGGGACTCGAAAGCAATCAGCCCCAGCATTTT
cdr3_aa: CASSLGLESNQPQHF

j_call: TRBJ1-1
d_call: -
clone_size: few
v_call: TRBV5-6
cdr3_nt: TGTGCCAGCAGGTATGGCGGCACTGAAGCTTTCTTT
cdr3_aa: CASRYGGTEAFF

j_call: TRBJ1-6
d_call: TRBD1
clone_size: -
v_call: TRBV18
cdr3_nt: TGTGCCAGCTCACCTCAGGACAGGGAAGGTTCACCCCTCCACTTT
cdr3_aa: CASSPQDREGSPLHF

j_call: TRBJ1-1
d_call: TRBD1
clone_size: -
v_call: TRBV5-8
cdr3_nt: TGTGCTAGCAGCTTGGGGTACAGGGGAGGCACTGAAGCTTTCTTT
cdr3_aa: CASSLGYRGGTEAFF

j_call: TRBJ1-1
d_call: TRBD1
clone_size: -
v_call: TRBV7-9
cdr3_nt: TGTGCCAGCTCTCAGACAGGGGTTGACACTGAAGCTTTCTTT
cdr3_aa: CASSQTGVDTEAFF

j_call: TRBJ1-2
d_call: TRBD1
clone_size: -
v_call: TRBV28
cdr3_nt: TGTGCCAGCAGTTTAGAGACAGGGATATTTACCAGGGGCTACACCTTC
cdr3_aa: CASSLETGIFTRGYTF

j_call: TRBJ2-2
d_call: -
clone_size: -
v_call: TRBV5-4
cdr3_nt: TGTGCCAGCAGCTTACCCCTAACCGGGGAGCTGTTTTTT
cdr3_aa: CASSLPLTGELFF

j_call: TRBJ2-3
d_call: TRBD2
clone_size: -
v_call: TRBV28
cdr3_nt: TGTGCCAGCAGTTTTCCGGCTAGCGGGGGGGATCGGACGCAGTATTTT
cdr3_aa: CASSFPASGGDRTQYF

j_call: TRBJ1-6
d_call: TRBD1
clone_size: -
v_call: TRBV5-1
cdr3_nt: TGCGCCAGCAGCGCGGGACAGGGGGGATCACCCCTCCACTTT
cdr3_aa: CASSAGQGGSPLHF

j_call: TRBJ1-6
d_call: -
clone_size: -
v_call: TRBV5-1
cdr3_nt: TGCGCCAGCAGCTTACGGCCGGCGGGGAATTCACCCCTCCACTTT
cdr3_aa: CASSLRPAGNSPLHF

j_call: TRBJ2-5
d_call: -
clone_size: -
v_call: TRBV28
cdr3_nt: TGTGCCAGCAGGCCCCGGGTCCGGGAGACCCAGTACTTC
cdr3_aa: CASRPRVRETQYF

j_call: TRBJ1-6
d_call: -
clone_size: once
v_call: TRBV30
cdr3_nt: TGTGCCTGGAAAGCAGGGGATAATTCACCCCTCCACTTT
cdr3_aa: CAWKAGDNSPLHF

j_call: TRBJ1-2
d_call: -
clone_size: -
v_call: TRBV14
cdr3_nt: TGTGCCAGCAGCCGACGGGAATCCCGTGGCTACACCTTC
cdr3_aa: CASSRRESRGYTF

j_call: TRBJ2-5
d_call: -
clone_size: -
v_call: TRBV6-1
cdr3_nt: TGTGCCAGCAGTGACAGGGTCCAAGAGACCCAGTACTTC
cdr3_aa: CASSDRVQETQYF

j_call: TRBJ1-5
d_call: -
clone_size: -
v_call: TRBV6-4
cdr3_nt: TGTGGGGGCAGAAACAATCAGCCCCAGCATTTT
cdr3_aa: CGGRNNQPQHF

j_call: TRBJ1-5
d_call: -
clone_size: once
v_call: TRBV6-1
cdr3_nt: TGTGCCAGCAGTGAAGGGGCCCCAGGGGTCCAGCCCCAGCATTTT
cdr3_aa: CASSEGAPGVQPQHF

j_call: TRBJ1-1
d_call: TRBD1
clone_size: -
v_call: TRBV29-1
cdr3_nt: TGCAGCGTGACAGGGTTGAACACTGAAGCTTTCTTT
cdr3_aa: CSVTGLNTEAFF

j_call: TRBJ1-2
d_call: TRBD1
clone_size: few
v_call: TRBV28
cdr3_nt: TGTGCCAGCAGTTCCAACCCAAGGACAGGGTTTGGCTACACCTTC
cdr3_aa: CASSSNPRTGFGYTF

j_call: TRBJ1-3
d_call: TRBD1
clone_size: once
v_call: TRBV2
cdr3_nt: TGTGCCAGCACCAAGGGACAGATAAACACCATATATTTT
cdr3_aa: CASTKGQINTIYF